This TCR beta chain was obtained from a study of T cell responses to AZD1222 COVID-19 vaccine. Study details: Pooled together were second doses at about 4 or about 12 weeks.

Details on this clone: Its antigen is as yet unknown.

Study results and limitations: A rise in Spike-specific TCR breadth and depth followed two AZD1222 doses. Just 5 or 6 AZD1222 recipients tested seropositive at baseline. Spike-spanning, vaccine-associated CD4 TCRs were dominant at 160-218 and 743-854.

Repertoires were generated with immunoSEQ multiplex PCR, while TCRdb's copy carries only in-frame clones and drops some. Here the sample spans roughly 150,000 clones, approximately 90% being singletons. The receptor was isolated from an adult in good health. This specimen was peripheral blood, taken on day 0 of AZD1222 vaccination.

CDR3 DNA: TGTGCCAGCAGCCACCGCAGGGTCTCCTCTGGGGCCAACGTCCTGACTTTC. Protein product: CASSHRRVSSGANVLTF. This chain uses TRBV7-3 with TRBJ2-6; the D gene is possibly TRBD1 (5 bases). V dropped 5 bases and J dropped 0 bases, with 14 bases sitting between them. CDR1 is SGHTA and CDR2 is FQGTGA in the germline V gene. This CDR3 is 17 amino acids long.